This T cell receptor beta chain emerged from a study of blood T cell repertoires in COVID-19. Study-wide background: The study drew acute and convalescent COVID-19 samples from the United States, Italy and Spain. PBMCs, B-cell-depleted T cells, or T cells were the source of the cDNA or gDNA that made up the material.

Under the authors' procedure: Using reference gene primer amplification, nucleated cell counts were estimated. Profiled with immunoSEQ multiplex PCR; TCRdb holds only in-frame clones, not every one. V, J and clone size reflect that table, while D and trimming were determined from the DNA. This sample has under 300,000 clones; roughly four fifths occur once, and the top ten carry more than 8%. CDR1 and CDR2 from the germline V gene are GTSNPN and SVGIG (reference sequence). CDR3 length: 11 residues. V was cut by 0 bases and J by 7 bases, with 6 bases left in between. The sequence was obtained from a woman aged 45-65 years who had recovered from COVID-19. This chain connects TRBV30 to TRBJ1-1; D is undetermined. The sample was peripheral blood. As DNA, the CDR3 is TGTGCCTGGAGTGTTCGGGATGAAGCTTTCTTT. It encodes CAWSVRDEAFF.